This T cell receptor (beta chain) was recovered during a study of cytomegalovirus exposure and HLA in healthy donors. Some clones are missing from TCRdb's copy, which holds only in-frame ones; the method was immunoSEQ multiplex PCR. Altogether 150,000 to 200,000 clones are present, approximately 87% being singletons, with the ten largest covering roughly 1.3%. There are a few counts of this clone. V was pared by 8 bases and J by 2 bases, with 19 bases between. The germline V gene encodes CDR1 SNHLY and CDR2 FYNNEI. This CDR3 is built from 16 residues. This chain links TRBV2 with TRBJ1-5, with D possibly TRBD1 on 5 matching bases. The sequence derives from a woman in her 30s in good health and CMV-seronegative. The sequencing input was PBMCs. The CDR3 bases are TGTGCCAGCGCCCCGCGTGGGGGGGATGGCAATCAGCCCCAGCATTTT. It specifies CASAPRGGDGNQPQHF. The entire variable domain, with the rest obtained from reference TRBV2 and TRBJ1-5, is as follows: EPEVTQTPSHQVTQMGQEVILRCVPISNHLYFYWYRQILGQKVEFLVSFYNNEISEKSEIFDDQFSVERPDGSNFTLKIRSTKLEDSAMYFCASAPRGGDGNQPQHFGDGTRLSIL.